The next 18 T cell receptor beta chains were all read from a single sample in a study of identical twins. From the 5' RACE reads, TCRdb called clonotypes with MiXCR, one entry per CDR3 protein. The table has around 250,000 distinct CDR3 sequences, approximately 5.9% seen once. The sample was also reused in another study, on T cells expressing NK-cell markers.

Material: CD8+ T cells sorted from blood. Receptors were obtained from a young woman in good health.

The V gene is TRBV27, the J gene TRBJ2-7; the D gene is possibly TRBD2 (5 bases). The CDR3 runs 13 residues. Trimming took off 2 bases at V and 6 bases at J, with 11 bases between the two ends. CDR1 is MNHEY, CDR2 SMNVEV, per germline (reference sequence). The DNA for the CDR3 is TGTGCCAGCAGTTTAGGGCCGACTACCGAGCAGTACTTC. Protein sequence: CASSLGPTTEQYF.

This clonotype was recorded a few times. The rearrangement uses TRBV2 and TRBJ1-5; D gene ambiguous. Trimming shortened V by 4 bases and J by 0 bases, and 13 bases separated the two germline ends. There are 16 residues in the CDR3. Germline loops: CDR1 SNHLY, CDR2 FYNNEI. The CDR3 spells CASSGKDVHSNQPQHF. The CDR3 DNA sequence: TGTGCCAGCAGTGGCAAGGATGTCCATAGCAATCAGCCCCAGCATTTT. Looking up the rest from reference TRBV2 and TRBJ1-5 gives the full variable domain: EPEVTQTPSHQVTQMGQEVILRCVPISNHLYFYWYRQILGQKVEFLVSFYNNEISEKSEIFDDQFSVERPDGSNFTLKIRSTKLEDSAMYFCASSGKDVHSNQPQHFGDGTRLSIL.

This clonotype was counted at least ten times. V is TRBV3-1 and J is TRBJ1-1; unclear D gene. There are 13 residues in the CDR3. With 7 bases removed from V and 2 bases from J, the gap between germline ends came to 11 bases. The germline V gene encodes CDR1 LGHDT and CDR2 YNNKEL (reference sequence). The CDR3 sequence: CASKRFPNTEAFF. The CDR3 DNA is TGTGCCAGCAAGCGGTTCCCAAACACTGAAGCTTTCTTT. The full variable domain, completed using reference TRBV3-1 and TRBJ1-1, is DTAVSQTPKYLVTQMGNDKSIKCEQNLGHDTMYWYKQDSKKFLKIMFSYNNKELIINETVPNRFSPKSPDKAHLNLHINSLELGDSAVYFCASKRFPNTEAFFGQGTRLTVV.

At least ten counts were recorded for this clonotype. The chain uses TRBV27 and TRBJ1-5, with D uncertain. Germline CDR1 reads MNHEY; CDR2 reads SMNVEV (reference sequence). V lost 5 bases and J 11 bases, leaving 16 bases between the germline ends. The CDR3 is 13 amino acids. CDR3 region: CASSPRAPLSQHF. The CDR3 region has the DNA TGTGCCAGCAGTCCCCGGGCCCCCCTGTCCCAGCATTTT.

CDR3 protein: CATSDGATGELFF. CDR3 in DNA: TGTGCCACCAGTGATGGAGCTACCGGGGAGCTGTTTTTT. The V gene is TRBV24-1, the J gene TRBJ2-2; D is undetermined. The CDR3 sequence is 13 residues long. CDR1 is KGHDR, CDR2 SFDVKD, per germline. Trimming removed 3 bases at V and 5 bases at J, with 6 bases between.

This clonotype was observed a few times. CDR3 nucleotide sequence: TGTGCCAGCAGCCAGGGACAGGGGATACAGCCCCAGCATTTT. Amino acids: CASSQGQGIQPQHF. The chain is built from TRBV11-2 and TRBJ1-5, with 10 bases matching TRBD1. V shed 5 bases, J shed 7 bases, and the junction held 5 bases outside the gene matches. This CDR3 has 14 residues. Germline V gives CDR1 SGHAT, CDR2 FQNNGV.

The CDR3 loop reads CASSPLGLAKNIQYF. In DNA, the CDR3 is TGTGCCAGCTCTCCTTTGGGTCTAGCCAAAAACATTCAGTACTTC. This chain joins TRBV18 and TRBJ2-4; D remains ambiguous. The CDR3 runs to 15 residues. Germline CDR1 KGHSH, CDR2 LQKENI. Trimming took 6 bases from V and 0 from J, leaving 12 bases between them.

The chain recombines TRBV5-1 with TRBJ2-1, with no clear D. The CDR3 loop spans 12 amino acids. Per germline, CDR1 SGHRS and CDR2 YFSETQ. V was pared by 3 bases and J by 9 bases, with 10 bases between. In nucleotides, the CDR3 is TGCGCCAGCAGCTCGCCTCCCGCTGAGCAGTTCTTC. As protein: CASSSPPAEQFF.

This clonotype was recorded at least ten times. The chain recombines TRBV12-3 or TRBV12-4 with TRBJ2-3; 10 bases are shared with TRBD2. V lost 5 bases, J lost 4 bases, and 6 bases stayed unmatched. The CDR3 runs to 15 residues. The CDR3 DNA reads as TGTGCCAGCAGTCCACTAGCGGGACGTCCAGATACGCAGTATTTT. Translating gives CASSPLAGRPDTQYF.

The chain has TRBV15 and TRBJ1-5, with a tentative D call TRBD1 (6 bases). Trimming left V 3 bases short and J 4 bases short, with 16 bases between. The CDR3 loop spans 16 amino acids. CDR1 and CDR2 (germline): LNHNV, YYDKDF (reference sequence). The CDR3 DNA reads TGTGCCACCAGCAGCGACTCAAATCAGGGGAATCAGCCCCAGCATTTT. Translated, it gives CATSSDSNQGNQPQHF.

This clonotype was seen more than once but under ten times. This chain joins TRBV9 and TRBJ2-1, with 13 bases that match TRBD2. The CDR3 covers 16 residues. CDR1 is SGDLS, CDR2 YYNGEE, per germline. With 0 bases clipped from V and 6 bases from J, the junction kept 3 bases outside the gene matches. The CDR3: CASSVEGTSGANEQFF. CDR3 nucleotides: TGTGCCAGCAGCGTAGAAGGGACTAGCGGGGCCAATGAGCAGTTCTTC.

This clonotype was observed a few times. The rearrangement joins TRBV9 to TRBJ2-7; D tentatively fits TRBD1 or TRBD2 (5 bases each). The CDR3 totals 13 residues. Germline lookup yields CDR1 SGDLS and CDR2 YYNGEE. The ends were cut back, 3 bases at V and 4 bases at J, with 11 bases in the middle. The CDR3 sequence: CASSAGDVYEQYF. The CDR3 DNA follows: TGTGCCAGCAGCGCCGGGGACGTATACGAGCAGTACTTC.

This clonotype has only a few counts. The J gene is TRBJ1-1, the V gene TRBV27; 8 bases align to TRBD1. Germline CDR1 reads MNHEY; CDR2 reads SMNVEV (reference sequence). This CDR3 is built from 13 residues. The V and J ends lost 7 bases and 4 bases, in that order; junction bases with no gene match: 5. In nucleotides, the CDR3 is TGTGCCAGCAAGGACAGGGTACGCACTGAAGCTTTCTTT. Its translation: CASKDRVRTEAFF.

CDR3 DNA: TGTGCCAGCAGCCCCACTAGCGGGGGGGTGGAGACCCAGTACTTC. It specifies CASSPTSGGVETQYF. This rearrangement joins TRBV6-1 to TRBJ2-5; 13 nucleotides line up with TRBD2. The V and J ends lost 6 bases and 5 bases, in that order; junction bases with no gene match: 6. This CDR3 is 15 amino acids long. CDR1 and CDR2 (germline): MNHNS, SASEGT.

This clonotype was counted ten times or more. The CDR3 protein is CASSLDTSAAYEQYF. CDR3 in DNA: TGTGCCAGCAGCCTCGACACTAGCGCCGCCTACGAGCAGTACTTC. V gene TRBV7-9 combines with J gene TRBJ2-7, with 7 bases lining up with TRBD2. Germline V gene data show CDR1 as SEHNR and CDR2 as FQNEAQ (reference sequence). Unmatched junction bases numbered 9, after V lost 5 bases and J lost 2 bases. This CDR3 is built from 15 residues. Together with reference TRBV7-9 and TRBJ2-7, the CDR3 gives the full variable domain: DTGVSQNPRHKITKRGQNVTFRCDPISEHNRLYWYRQTLGQGPEFLTYFQNEAQLEKSRLLSDRFSAERPKGSFSTLEIQRTEQGDSAMYLCASSLDTSAAYEQYFGPGTRLTVT.

Concerning this clonotype itself: At one end, the junction sequence differs from germline, possibly due to a read error. CDR3 loop: CACSQGSGGARPNINEQFF. The CDR3 coding sequence is TGTGCCTGCAGCCAAGGGAGCGGGGGCGCGCGACCAAACATCAATGAGCAGTTCTTC. J is TRBJ2-1 and V is TRBV3-1; 8 bases fit TRBD2. From germline, CDR1 is LGHDT and CDR2 YNNKEL (reference sequence). The CDR3 length is 19 residues.

The chain couples TRBV20-1 to TRBJ2-1, with TRBD2 identical over 7 bases. V dropped 6 bases and J dropped 4; count of bases not matched to a gene: 9. Germline-derived CDR1 and CDR2 are DFQATT and SNEGSKA (reference sequence). The CDR3 consists of 14 residues. In nucleotides, the CDR3 is TGCAGTGCCCCCCCAGCGGGACCTTACAATGAGCAGTTCTTC. It codes for CSAPPAGPYNEQFF.

This clonotype appeared many times. V gene TRBV12-3 or TRBV12-4 combines with J gene TRBJ2-2; unclear D gene. This CDR3 has 12 amino acids. Trimming cost V 6 bases and J 14 bases, with 16 bases left between them. The CDR3 DNA reads as TGTGCCAGCAGCCCTGGACCCTTAAGACTGTTTTTT. This codes for CASSPGPLRLFF.